These 26 T cell receptor beta chains were all obtained from the same sample, sequenced in a study of OX40 agonist ivuxolimab in advanced cancers. The method was the immunoSEQ multiplex PCR assay. TCRdb stores this immuneACCESS table with in-frame sequences only. Part of the clones is absent; in the studies checked, under half of the shortfall reflects unresolved V genes, and no reason is known for the rest. The sample table shows tens of thousands of clones, and 75% to 90% are seen once. The ten largest make up around 15% of the sample. Sequenced here: CD4+ or CD8+ T cells sorted from blood, sampled in a trial of the OX40 agonist ivuxolimab. The receptors stem from an adult with an advanced solid tumor such as melanoma, head and neck, liver or kidney cancer.

The chain has TRBV28 and TRBJ2-1; D is possibly TRBD2 (6 bases). The CDR3 sequence is 16 residues long. V dropped 1 base and J dropped 6 bases, with 16 bases sitting between them. Germline values: CDR1 MDHEN, CDR2 SYDVKM. CDR3 sequence reads: CASSLYIFGGGNEQFF. In DNA form, the CDR3 reads TGTGCCAGCAGTTTATATATCTTTGGGGGAGGCAATGAGCAGTTCTTC. Using reference TRBV28 and TRBJ2-1 for the parts outside the CDR3, the full variable domain is DVKVTQSSRYLVKRTGEKVFLECVQDMDHENMFWYRQDPGLGLRLIYFSYDVKMKEKGDIPEGYSVSREKKERFSLILESASTNQTSMYLCASSLYIFGGGNEQFFGPGTRLTVL.

This clone was seen a single time. The chain uses TRBV9 and TRBJ2-1; TRBD2 matches at 7 bases. J was trimmed by 10 bases and V by 4 bases; bases with no gene match: 17. Germline V lookup: CDR1 SGDLS, CDR2 YYNGEE. The CDR3 length is 16 residues. CDR3 residues: CASSPDRGRAYREQFF. The CDR3 DNA reads TGTGCCAGCAGCCCAGACCGGGGGAGGGCTTATCGGGAGCAGTTCTTC.

The chain recombines TRBV18 with TRBJ2-7; D is perhaps TRBD2 (6 bases). CDR1 and CDR2 (germline): KGHSH, LQKENI. The CDR3 extends over 13 amino acids. The ends were cut back, 3 bases at V and 0 bases at J, with 6 bases in the middle. The CDR3 DNA follows: TGTGCCAGCTCACCCGGGAGCTCCTACGAGCAGTACTTC. Protein sequence: CASSPGSSYEQYF.

This chain uses TRBV29-1 with TRBJ1-5; D gene uncertain. CDR3 length equals 13 residues. CDR1 and CDR2 from the germline V gene are SQVTM and ANQGSEA. The V and J ends lost 4 bases and 0 bases respectively, with 7 bases between them. The CDR3 DNA reads TGCAGCGTTGGTGAAAATAGCAATCAGCCCCAGCATTTT. This sequence encodes CSVGENSNQPQHF.

The sample holds one count of this clone. This chain joins TRBV2 and TRBJ2-3; TRBD2 agrees at 9 bases. Germline V gene data show CDR1 as SNHLY and CDR2 as FYNNEI. This CDR3 spans 24 amino acids. The V and J ends lost 7 bases and 0 bases, in that order; junction bases with no gene match: 32. CDR3 loop: CASKSATVAGVWEVTRASTDTQYF. In DNA, the CDR3 is TGTGCCAGCAAAAGTGCTACAGTAGCGGGAGTGTGGGAGGTAACGAGAGCTAGCACAGATACGCAGTATTTT.

This clone appeared a few times. V and J are TRBV28 and TRBJ1-3; TRBD1 might be the D (6 bases). CDR3 length equals 16 residues. Germline assignment: CDR1 MDHEN and CDR2 SYDVKM. Trimming cost V 3 bases and J 3 bases, with 15 bases left between them. In nucleotides, the CDR3 is TGTGCCAGCAGTTTCCCGGGCAGGGGTATTGGAAACACCATATATTTT. Translating gives CASSFPGRGIGNTIYF.

This chain links TRBV28 with TRBJ1-5; D perhaps matches TRBD1 (6 bases). The CDR3 is made up of 13 amino acids. Looked up from germline, CDR1 is MDHEN and CDR2 is SYDVKM. V was trimmed by 3 bases and J by 5 bases, leaving 8 bases between them. CDR3 region: CASSLGTYQPQHF. DNA for the CDR3: TGTGCCAGCAGTTTGGGGACATATCAGCCCCAGCATTTT.

The chain has TRBV9 and TRBJ1-2; D possibly corresponds to TRBD1 (5 bases). The germline V and J ends were trimmed by 0 bases and 7 bases, with 13 bases remaining between them. The CDR3 loop spans 14 amino acids. The germline CDR1 and CDR2 sequences are SGDLS and YYNGEE. The CDR3 DNA follows: TGTGCCAGCAGCGTAGATACCTCGGGGGGTGGCTACACCTTC. It is translated as CASSVDTSGGGYTF.

The J gene is TRBJ2-2, the V gene TRBV6-5; D not resolved. Between the trimmed V and J ends, which lost 4 bases and 4 bases, there was a span of 4 bases. CDR1 is MNHEY and CDR2 is SVGAGI in the germline V gene. CDR3 size: 12 residues. CDR3 in DNA: TGTGCCAGCAGTTGGTTCACCGGGGAGCTGTTTTTT. It encodes CASSWFTGELFF.

The V and J genes are TRBV4-1 and TRBJ2-5; 12 bases match TRBD2. The V segment lost 3 bases and the J segment 5 bases; nucleotides outside the gene matches: 10. Germline assignment: CDR1 MGHRA and CDR2 YSYEKL. The CDR3 is 17 amino acids. Here the CDR3 reads CASSQGPGTSGQETQYF. The CDR3 DNA reads as TGCGCCAGCAGCCAGGGCCCCGGGACTAGCGGGCAGGAGACCCAGTACTTC.

The chain has TRBV7-9 and TRBJ1-6; perhaps TRBD1 as D (5 bases). CDR3 length: 15 residues. Germline V lookup: CDR1 SEHNR, CDR2 FQNEAQ (reference sequence). V lost 2 bases to trimming and J lost 7 bases, with 12 bases between them. CDR3 region: CASSLSAGWNSPLHF. The CDR3 DNA reads TGTGCCAGCAGCTTAAGCGCAGGGTGGAATTCACCCCTCCACTTT.

V gene TRBV30 combines with J gene TRBJ2-1, with D tentatively TRBD1 (6 bases). With 3 bases removed from V and 1 base from J, the gap between germline ends came to 7 bases. The germline CDR1 and CDR2 sequences are GTSNPN and SVGIG (reference sequence). This CDR3 has 13 amino acids. In nucleotides, the CDR3 is TGTGCCTGGAGGGGACATTCCTACAATGAGCAGTTCTTC. It specifies CAWRGHSYNEQFF.

This clone was detected once. V is TRBV13 and J is TRBJ2-7, with 15 positions matching TRBD2. Per germline, CDR1 PRHDT and CDR2 FYEKMQ (reference sequence). The trim removed 3 bases at V and 4 bases at J, leaving 1 base unmatched. This CDR3 is built from 15 residues. CDR3 DNA: TGTGCCAGCAGCTTCGGGACTAGCGGGAGGTACGAGCAGTACTTC. Encoded protein: CASSFGTSGRYEQYF.

There are a few counts of this clone. V usage is TRBV30 and J usage is TRBJ2-3, with D possibly matching TRBD1 (6 bases). Trimming took 2 bases from V and 0 from J, leaving 9 bases between them. Germline CDR1 reads GTSNPN; CDR2 reads SVGIG (reference sequence). CDR3 length: 14 residues. The CDR3 here is CAWSQGFSTDTQYF. The DNA for the CDR3 is TGTGCCTGGAGTCAGGGGTTTAGCACAGATACGCAGTATTTT.

The chain combines TRBV4-1 with TRBJ1-5; D remains ambiguous. Germline V lookup: CDR1 MGHRA, CDR2 YSYEKL. CDR3 length: 19 amino acids. Trimming took off 0 bases at V and 2 bases at J, with 20 bases between the two ends. CDR3 residues: CASSQDVRDRRSGNQPQHF. CDR3 sequence (DNA): TGCGCCAGCAGCCAAGATGTCCGGGATAGGCGGAGCGGCAATCAGCCCCAGCATTTT.

The chain carries TRBV27 and TRBJ2-3; D unclear. The CDR3 covers 15 residues. The germline V gene encodes CDR1 MNHEY and CDR2 SMNVEV (reference sequence). V was cut by 2 bases and J by 6 bases, with 15 bases left in between. The DNA for the CDR3 is TGTGCCAGCAGTTTAAGACCCCGAAGGTGGGATACGCAGTATTTT. Protein product: CASSLRPRRWDTQYF.

The chain has TRBV2 and TRBJ1-6; a possible D gene is TRBD1 (6 bases). CDR1 SNHLY and CDR2 FYNNEI come from the germline V gene. The CDR3 extends over 15 amino acids. Trimming cost V 5 bases and J 10 bases, with 18 bases left between them. CDR3 residues: CASSYRAVVESPLHF. CDR3 DNA: TGTGCCAGCAGTTACAGGGCCGTCGTGGAATCACCCCTCCACTTT.

The chain combines TRBV2 with TRBJ2-4, with 8 bases identical to TRBD1. This CDR3 spans 12 amino acids. The V segment lost 3 bases and the J segment 9 bases; nucleotides outside the gene matches: 1. Germline V lookup: CDR1 SNHLY, CDR2 FYNNEI. The CDR3 DNA is TGTGCCAGCAGTGAGACAGGGGCCATTCAGTACTTC. Translating it yields CASSETGAIQYF. The full variable domain, in which reference TRBV2 and TRBJ2-4 provide the parts outside the CDR3, is EPEVTQTPSHQVTQMGQEVILRCVPISNHLYFYWYRQILGQKVEFLVSFYNNEISEKSEIFDDQFSVERPDGSNFTLKIRSTKLEDSAMYFCASSETGAIQYFGAGTRLSVL.

The chain is built from TRBV28 and TRBJ1-4; a weak D match, TRBD1 (6 bases). The CDR3 contains 14 residues. Trimming took 6 bases from V and 3 from J, leaving 11 bases between them. Germline assignment: CDR1 MDHEN and CDR2 SYDVKM. CDR3 DNA sequence: TGTGCCAGCAGACAGGGTGGTGCTAATGAAAAACTGTTTTTT. Amino acid sequence: CASRQGGANEKLFF.

This sequence joins TRBV7-9 and TRBJ2-7; 9 bases map to TRBD2. Losses at the gene ends were 2 bases for V and 2 bases for J; bases not matched to a gene: 7. The CDR3 runs to 16 residues. From germline, CDR1 is SEHNR and CDR2 FQNEAQ (reference sequence). DNA of the CDR3: TGTGCCAGCAGCTTATACATAGCGGGAGCGCCCTACGAGCAGTACTTC. It encodes CASSLYIAGAPYEQYF.

CDR3 in amino acids: CSVEVGQGMGQPQHF. The CDR3 nucleotides read TGCAGCGTTGAAGTGGGACAGGGGATGGGCCAGCCCCAGCATTTT. This chain joins TRBV29-1 and TRBJ1-5; 10 bases fit TRBD1. With 1 base clipped from V and 7 bases from J, the junction kept 7 bases outside the gene matches. The CDR3 is 15 residues long. Per the germline V gene, CDR1 is SQVTM and CDR2 is ANQGSEA.

This clone appeared a few times. DNA of the CDR3: TGCGCCAGCAGCTTGGTGGTGGCACCATACGAGCAGTACTTC. Translation gives CASSLVVAPYEQYF. The chain employs TRBV5-1 and TRBJ2-7; D not resolved. Between the trimmed V and J ends, which lost 0 bases and 4 bases, there was a span of 11 bases. CDR3 size: 14 residues. Germline V gene sequence: CDR1 SGHRS, CDR2 YFSETQ.

The V call is TRBV7-9, the J call TRBJ1-2; maybe TRBD1 (6 bases). The CDR3 is 16 amino acids. The V gene's germline CDR1 is SEHNR and CDR2 FQNEAQ (reference sequence). Trimming pared 1 base from V and 4 bases from J, leaving 16 bases between. CDR3 DNA: TGTGCCAGCAGCTTAGGCATTGTACAGGGAGCCTATGGCTACACCTTC. Translating gives CASSLGIVQGAYGYTF.

J is TRBJ1-2 and V is TRBV7-2; perhaps TRBD1 as D (5 bases). Germline CDR1 is SGHTA and CDR2 is FQGNSA. This CDR3 spans 14 amino acids. V dropped 5 bases and J dropped 3 bases, with 13 bases sitting between them. This CDR3 is CASSPEGAYYGYTF. The CDR3 region has the DNA TGTGCCAGCAGCCCCGAAGGGGCGTACTATGGCTACACCTTC. Using reference TRBV7-2 and TRBJ1-2 for the parts outside the CDR3, the full variable domain is GAGVSQSPSNKVTEKGKDVELRCDPISGHTALYWYRQSLGQGLEFLIYFQGNSAPDKSGLPSDRFSAERTGGSVSTLTIQRTQQEDSAVYLCASSPEGAYYGYTFGSGTRLTVV.

The V gene is TRBV7-2, the J gene TRBJ2-2; D is uncertain. The CDR3 sequence is 15 residues long. Trimming took off 6 bases at V and 0 bases at J, with 11 bases between the two ends. Germline CDR1 is SGHTA and CDR2 is FQGNSA. The CDR3 loop reads CASSLDDTNTGELFF. The CDR3 DNA reads as TGTGCCAGCAGTCTCGACGATACGAACACCGGGGAGCTGTTTTTT.

This clone came up a few times. This chain connects TRBV20-1 to TRBJ1-1; D unclear. The length of the CDR3 is 9 residues. Germline CDR1 reads DFQATT; CDR2 reads SNEGSKA (reference sequence). V lost 3 bases, J lost 8 bases, and 4 bases lay in between. CDR3 nucleotides: TGCAGTGCTAGGGAAGAAGCTTTCTTT. As protein: CSAREEAFF.